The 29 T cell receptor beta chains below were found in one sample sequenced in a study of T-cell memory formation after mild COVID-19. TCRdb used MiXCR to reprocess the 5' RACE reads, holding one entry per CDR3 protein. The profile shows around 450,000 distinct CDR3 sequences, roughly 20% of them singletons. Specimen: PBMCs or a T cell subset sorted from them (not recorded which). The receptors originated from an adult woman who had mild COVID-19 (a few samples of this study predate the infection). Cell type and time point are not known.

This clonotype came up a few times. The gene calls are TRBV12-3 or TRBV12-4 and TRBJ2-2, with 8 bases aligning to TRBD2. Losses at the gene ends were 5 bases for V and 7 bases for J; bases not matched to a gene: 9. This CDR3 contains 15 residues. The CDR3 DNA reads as TGTGCCAGCAGTCTCGGGACTAGGGCGATCGGGGAGCTGTTTTTT. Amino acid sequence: CASSLGTRAIGELFF.

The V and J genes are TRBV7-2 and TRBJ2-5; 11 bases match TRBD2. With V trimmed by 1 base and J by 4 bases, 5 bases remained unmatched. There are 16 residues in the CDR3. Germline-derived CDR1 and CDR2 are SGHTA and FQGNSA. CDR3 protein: CASSLELAGALETQYF. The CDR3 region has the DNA TGTGCCAGCAGCTTAGAACTAGCGGGAGCGTTAGAGACCCAGTACTTC.

CDR3 residues: CTMSSGETQYF. DNA for the CDR3: TGCACCATGTCGTCTGGAGAGACCCAGTACTTC. The V and J genes are TRBV29-1 and TRBJ2-5; D gene ambiguous. Germline CDR1 reads SQVTM; CDR2 reads ANQGSEA. The CDR3 spans 11 residues.

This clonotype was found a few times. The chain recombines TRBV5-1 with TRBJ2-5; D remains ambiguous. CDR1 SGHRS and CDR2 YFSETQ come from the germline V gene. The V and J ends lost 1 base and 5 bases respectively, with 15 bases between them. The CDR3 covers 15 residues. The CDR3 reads CASSLQWGSEETQYF. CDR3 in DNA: TGCGCCAGCAGCTTGCAATGGGGATCGGAGGAGACCCAGTACTTC.

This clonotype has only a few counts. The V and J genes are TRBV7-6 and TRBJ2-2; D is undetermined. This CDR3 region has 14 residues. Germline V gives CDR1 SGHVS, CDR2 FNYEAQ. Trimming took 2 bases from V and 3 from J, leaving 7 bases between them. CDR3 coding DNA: TGTGCCAGCAGCTTAAACTCGGACACCGGGGAGCTGTTTTTT. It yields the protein CASSLNSDTGELFF.

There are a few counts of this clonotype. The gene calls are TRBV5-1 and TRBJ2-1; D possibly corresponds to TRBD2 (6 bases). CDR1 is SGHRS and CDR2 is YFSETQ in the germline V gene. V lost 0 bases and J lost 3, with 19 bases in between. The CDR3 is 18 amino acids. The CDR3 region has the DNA TGCGCCAGCAGCTTGGTCGGGATGGATAGCGGATTCTACAATGAGCAGTTCTTC. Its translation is CASSLVGMDSGFYNEQFF.

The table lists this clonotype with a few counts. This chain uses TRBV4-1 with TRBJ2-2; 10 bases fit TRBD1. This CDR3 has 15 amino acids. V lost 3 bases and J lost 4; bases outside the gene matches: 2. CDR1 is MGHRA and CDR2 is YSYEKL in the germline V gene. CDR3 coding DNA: TGCGCCAGCAGCCAGGACAGGGGGATCACCGGGGAGCTGTTTTTT. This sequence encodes CASSQDRGITGELFF.

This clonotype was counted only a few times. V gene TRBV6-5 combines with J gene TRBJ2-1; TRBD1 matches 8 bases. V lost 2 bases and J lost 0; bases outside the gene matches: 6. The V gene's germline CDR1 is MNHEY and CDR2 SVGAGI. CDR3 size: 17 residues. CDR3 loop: CASSYGRDRSSYNEQFF. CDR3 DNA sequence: TGTGCCAGCAGTTACGGCCGGGACAGGAGCTCCTACAATGAGCAGTTCTTC.

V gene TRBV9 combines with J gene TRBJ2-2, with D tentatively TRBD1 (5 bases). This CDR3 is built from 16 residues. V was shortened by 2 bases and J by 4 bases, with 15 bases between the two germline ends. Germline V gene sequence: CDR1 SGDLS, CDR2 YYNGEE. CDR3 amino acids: CASSVGWGRITGELFF. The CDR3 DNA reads TGTGCCAGCAGCGTGGGTTGGGGCCGAATCACCGGGGAGCTGTTTTTT.

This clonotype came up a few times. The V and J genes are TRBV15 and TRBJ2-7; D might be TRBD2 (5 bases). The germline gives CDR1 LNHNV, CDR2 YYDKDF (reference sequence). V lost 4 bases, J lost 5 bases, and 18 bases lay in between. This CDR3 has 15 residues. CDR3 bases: TGTGCCACCAGCAAAAGGAGCGGCGCCAGTCACGAGCAGTACTTC. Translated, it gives CATSKRSGASHEQYF.

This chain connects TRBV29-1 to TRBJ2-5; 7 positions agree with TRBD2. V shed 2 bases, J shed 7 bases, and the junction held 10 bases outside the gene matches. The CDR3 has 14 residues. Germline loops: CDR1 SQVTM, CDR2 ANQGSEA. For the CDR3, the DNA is TGCAGCGTTGAAAGAGGGGAGGGACGGGGGACCCAGTACTTC. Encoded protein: CSVERGEGRGTQYF.

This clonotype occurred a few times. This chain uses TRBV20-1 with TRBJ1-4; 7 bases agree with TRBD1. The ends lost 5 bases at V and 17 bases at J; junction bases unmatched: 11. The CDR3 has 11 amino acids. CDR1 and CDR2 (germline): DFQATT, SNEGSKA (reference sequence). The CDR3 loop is CSAYTTGTVFF. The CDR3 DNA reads TGCAGTGCTTATACAACCGGGACAGTCTTTTTT.

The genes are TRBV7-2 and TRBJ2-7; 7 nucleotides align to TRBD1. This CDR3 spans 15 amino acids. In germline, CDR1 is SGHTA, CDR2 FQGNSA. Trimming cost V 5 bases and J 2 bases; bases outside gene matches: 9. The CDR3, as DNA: TGTGCCAGCAGCGTAGACAGGGCCAGCCCCTACGAGCAGTACTTC. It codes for CASSVDRASPYEQYF.

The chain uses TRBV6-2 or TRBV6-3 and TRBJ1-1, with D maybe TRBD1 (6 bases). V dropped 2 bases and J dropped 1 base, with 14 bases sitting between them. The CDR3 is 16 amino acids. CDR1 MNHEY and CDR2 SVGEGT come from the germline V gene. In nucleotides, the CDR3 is TGTGCCAGCAGTTACCCACAAACGACAGGGAACACTGAAGCTTTCTTT. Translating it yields CASSYPQTTGNTEAFF.

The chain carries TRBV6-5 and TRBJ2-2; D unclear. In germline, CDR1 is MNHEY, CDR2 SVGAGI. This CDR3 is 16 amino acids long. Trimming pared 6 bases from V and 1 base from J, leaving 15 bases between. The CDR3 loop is CASSSNTARNTGELFF. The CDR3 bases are TGTGCCAGCAGCTCCAACACCGCTCGGAACACCGGGGAGCTGTTTTTT.

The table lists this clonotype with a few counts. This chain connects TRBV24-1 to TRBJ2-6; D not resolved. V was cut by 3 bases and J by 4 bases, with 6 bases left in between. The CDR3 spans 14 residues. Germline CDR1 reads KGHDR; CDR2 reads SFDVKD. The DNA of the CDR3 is TGTGCCACCAGTGATCCACTGGGGGCCAACGTCCTGACTTTC. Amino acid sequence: CATSDPLGANVLTF.

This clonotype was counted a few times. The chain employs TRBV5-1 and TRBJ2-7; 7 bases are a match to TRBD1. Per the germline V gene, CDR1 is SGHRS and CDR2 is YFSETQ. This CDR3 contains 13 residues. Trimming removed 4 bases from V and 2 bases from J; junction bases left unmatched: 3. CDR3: CASSITGAYEQYF. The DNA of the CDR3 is TGCGCCAGCAGCATTACAGGGGCCTACGAGCAGTACTTC.

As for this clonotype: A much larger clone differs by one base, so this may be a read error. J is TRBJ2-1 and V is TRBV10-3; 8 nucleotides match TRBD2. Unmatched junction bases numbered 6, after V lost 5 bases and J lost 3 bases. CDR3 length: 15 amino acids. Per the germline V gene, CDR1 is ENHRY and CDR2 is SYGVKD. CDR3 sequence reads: CAISPSSGHYNEQFF. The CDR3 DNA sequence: TGTGCCATCAGTCCCTCTAGCGGGCACTACAATGAGCAGTTCTTC.

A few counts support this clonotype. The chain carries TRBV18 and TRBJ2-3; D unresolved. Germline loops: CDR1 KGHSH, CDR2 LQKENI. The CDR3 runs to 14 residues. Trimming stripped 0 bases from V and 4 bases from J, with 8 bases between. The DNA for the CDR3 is TGTGCCAGCTCACCACCCGGCGGTTCAGATACGCAGTATTTT. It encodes CASSPPGGSDTQYF.

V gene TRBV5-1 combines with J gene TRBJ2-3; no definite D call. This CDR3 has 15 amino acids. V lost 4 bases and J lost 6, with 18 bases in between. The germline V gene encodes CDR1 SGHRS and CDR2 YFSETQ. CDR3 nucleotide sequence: TGCGCCAGCAGCCCACAGTACGTCGCACGCGATACGCAGTATTTT. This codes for CASSPQYVARDTQYF. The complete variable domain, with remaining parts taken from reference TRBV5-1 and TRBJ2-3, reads KAGVTQTPRYLIKTRGQQVTLSCSPISGHRSVSWYQQTPGQGLQFLFEYFSETQRNKGNFPGRFSGRQFSNSRSEMNVSTLELGDSALYLCASSPQYVARDTQYFGPGTRLTVL.

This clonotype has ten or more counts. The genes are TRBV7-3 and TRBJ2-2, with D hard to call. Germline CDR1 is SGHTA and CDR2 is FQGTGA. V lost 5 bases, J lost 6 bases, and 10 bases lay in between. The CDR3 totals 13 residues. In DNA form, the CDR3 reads TGTGCCAGCAGCCCAGTTGGATCCGGGGAGCTGTTTTTT. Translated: CASSPVGSGELFF.

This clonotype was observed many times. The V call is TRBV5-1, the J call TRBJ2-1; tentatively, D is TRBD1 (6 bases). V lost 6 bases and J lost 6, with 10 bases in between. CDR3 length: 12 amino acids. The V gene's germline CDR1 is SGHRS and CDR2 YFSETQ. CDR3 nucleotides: TGCGCCAGCACCTCACAGGGCAATGAGCAGTTCTTC. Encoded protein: CASTSQGNEQFF.

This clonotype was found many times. CDR3 residues: CASSLNGVNTGELFF. The CDR3 bases are TGTGCCAGCAGTTTAAACGGGGTAAACACCGGGGAGCTGTTTTTT. The rearrangement links TRBV12-3 or TRBV12-4 to TRBJ2-2, with D possibly matching TRBD2 (5 bases). CDR3 size: 15 residues. The germline V and J ends were trimmed by 2 bases and 2 bases, with 9 bases remaining between them.

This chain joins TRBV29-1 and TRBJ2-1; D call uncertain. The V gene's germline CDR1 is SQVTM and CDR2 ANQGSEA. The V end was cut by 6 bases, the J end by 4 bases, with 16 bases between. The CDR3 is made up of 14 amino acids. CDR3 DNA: TGCAGCGTAGTAGATAGGCGAATATACAATGAGCAGTTCTTC. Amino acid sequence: CSVVDRRIYNEQFF.

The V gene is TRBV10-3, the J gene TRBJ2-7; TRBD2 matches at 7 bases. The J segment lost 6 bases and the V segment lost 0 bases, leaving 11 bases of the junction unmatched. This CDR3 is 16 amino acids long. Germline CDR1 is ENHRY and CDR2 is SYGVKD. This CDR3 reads CAISESTPRTRSEQYF. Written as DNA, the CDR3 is TGTGCCATCAGTGAGTCGACCCCACGGACTAGATCCGAGCAGTACTTC.

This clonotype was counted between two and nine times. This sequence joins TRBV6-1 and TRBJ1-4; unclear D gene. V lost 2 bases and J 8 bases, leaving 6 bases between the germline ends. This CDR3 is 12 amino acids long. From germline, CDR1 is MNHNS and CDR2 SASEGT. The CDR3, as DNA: TGTGCCAGCAGTGAATGGAGAGAAAAACTGTTTTTT. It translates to CASSEWREKLFF.

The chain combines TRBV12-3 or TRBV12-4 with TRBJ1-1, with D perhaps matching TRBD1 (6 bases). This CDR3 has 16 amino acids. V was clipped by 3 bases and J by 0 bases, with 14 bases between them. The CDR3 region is CASSFSGTYMNTEAFF. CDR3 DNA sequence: TGTGCCAGCAGTTTTTCCGGGACATACATGAACACTGAAGCTTTCTTT.

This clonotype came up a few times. CDR3 loop: CASSFYRITHEQYF. The DNA of the CDR3 is TGTGCCAGCAGCTTTTACAGGATAACGCACGAGCAGTACTTC. The chain joins TRBV5-6 to TRBJ2-7; D is perhaps TRBD1 (5 bases). The V and J ends lost 2 bases and 5 bases respectively, with 14 bases between them. From germline, CDR1 is SGHDT and CDR2 YYEEEE. The CDR3 contains 14 residues.

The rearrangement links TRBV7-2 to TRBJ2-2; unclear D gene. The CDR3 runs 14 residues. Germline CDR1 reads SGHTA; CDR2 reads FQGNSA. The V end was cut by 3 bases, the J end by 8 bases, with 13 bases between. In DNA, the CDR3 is TGTGCCAGCAGCTTTGAACTTCGGCCGGGGGAGCTGTTTTTT. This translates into CASSFELRPGELFF.